This TCR beta chain was retrieved from a study of identical twins. TCRdb independently ran MiXCR on the 5' RACE reads; one entry per CDR3 protein. Here the sample spans 1.5 million to 2 million distinct CDR3 sequences, roughly a third being singletons. General study points: The authors drew conclusions from cross-sectional statistical analysis rather than following the same donors. Within cord blood, abundant beta clonotypes carried fewer insertions, but memory repertoires showed no such trend.

This CDR3 has 17 amino acids. CDR1 is KGHDR, CDR2 SFDVKD, per germline. Trimming cost V 4 bases and J 4 bases; bases outside gene matches: 11. A remark on this clonotype: The antigen is undetermined.

The rearrangement joins TRBV24-1 to TRBJ2-1, with 8 bases identical to TRBD2. The sequence was obtained from a newborn girl in good health. The sequencing sample was made of cord blood. This CDR3 is CATSDTGGGPDYNEQFF. CDR3 nucleotides: TGTGCCACCAGTGACACGGGAGGGGGTCCAGATTACAATGAGCAGTTCTTC.